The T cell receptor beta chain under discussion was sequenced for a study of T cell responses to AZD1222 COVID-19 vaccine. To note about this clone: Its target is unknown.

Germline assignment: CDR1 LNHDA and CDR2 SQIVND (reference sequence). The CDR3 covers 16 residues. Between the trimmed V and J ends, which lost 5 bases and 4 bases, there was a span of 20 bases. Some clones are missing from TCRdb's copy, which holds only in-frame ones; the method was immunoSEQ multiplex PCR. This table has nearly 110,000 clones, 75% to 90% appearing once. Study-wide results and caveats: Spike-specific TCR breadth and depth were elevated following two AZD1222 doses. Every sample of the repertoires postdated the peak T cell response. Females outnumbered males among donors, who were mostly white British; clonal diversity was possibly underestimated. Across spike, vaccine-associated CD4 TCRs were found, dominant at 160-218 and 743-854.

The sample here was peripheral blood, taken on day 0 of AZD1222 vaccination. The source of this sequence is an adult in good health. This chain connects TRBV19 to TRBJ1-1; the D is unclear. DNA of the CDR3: TGTGCCAGTAGTGGTCACTCTCTATGGCAAAGCACTGAAGCTTTCTTT. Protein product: CASSGHSLWQSTEAFF.